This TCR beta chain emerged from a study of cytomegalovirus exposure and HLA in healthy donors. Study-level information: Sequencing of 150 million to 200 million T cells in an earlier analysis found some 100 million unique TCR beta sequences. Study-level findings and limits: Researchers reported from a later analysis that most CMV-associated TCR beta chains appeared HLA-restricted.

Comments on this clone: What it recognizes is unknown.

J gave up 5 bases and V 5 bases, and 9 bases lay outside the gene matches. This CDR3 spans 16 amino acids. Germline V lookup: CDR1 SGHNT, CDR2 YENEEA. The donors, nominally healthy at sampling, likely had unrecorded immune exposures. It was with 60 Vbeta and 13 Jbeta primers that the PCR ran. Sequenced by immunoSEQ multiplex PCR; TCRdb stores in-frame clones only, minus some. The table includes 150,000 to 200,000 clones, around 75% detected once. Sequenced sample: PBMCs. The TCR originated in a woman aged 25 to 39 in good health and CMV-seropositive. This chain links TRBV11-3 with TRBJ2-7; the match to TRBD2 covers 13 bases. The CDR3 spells CASSIGLAGVSHEQYF. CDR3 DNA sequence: TGTGCCAGCAGCATTGGACTAGCGGGAGTCAGCCACGAGCAGTACTTC.